This T cell receptor beta chain originates from a study of T-cell memory formation after mild COVID-19. MiXCR was run by TCRdb on the 5' RACE reads, yielding one entry per CDR3 protein. This sample has a few hundred thousand distinct CDR3 sequences, with roughly 19% found just once. General study findings and limits: Clones that shrank (day 15 to 85) were balanced CD4/CD8, whereas later expanders leaned CD4+.

The CDR3 runs to 14 residues. Trimming shortened V by 4 bases and J by 0 bases, and 10 bases separated the two germline ends. Germline assignment: CDR1 MNHNY and CDR2 SVGAGI (reference sequence). Regarding this clonotype: The antigen is unknown.

The rearrangement uses TRBV6-6 and TRBJ2-7; D gene ambiguous. This TCR was sampled from a man aged 18-30 years who had mild COVID-19 (a few samples of this study predate the infection). Cell type and time point are not known. Sequencing was performed on PBMCs or a T cell subset sorted from them (not recorded which). CDR3 region: CASSWPVSSYEQYF. CDR3 coding DNA: TGTGCCAGCAGTTGGCCAGTGAGCTCCTACGAGCAGTACTTC.